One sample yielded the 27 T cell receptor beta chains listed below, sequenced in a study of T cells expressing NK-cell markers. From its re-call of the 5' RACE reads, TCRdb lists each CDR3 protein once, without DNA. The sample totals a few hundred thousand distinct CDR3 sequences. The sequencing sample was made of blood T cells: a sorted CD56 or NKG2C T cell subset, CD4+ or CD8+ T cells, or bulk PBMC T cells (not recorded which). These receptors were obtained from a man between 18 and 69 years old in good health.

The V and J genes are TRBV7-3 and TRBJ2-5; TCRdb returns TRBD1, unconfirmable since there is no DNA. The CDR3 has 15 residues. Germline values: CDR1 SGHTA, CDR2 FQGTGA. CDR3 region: CASSQTGQGGETQYF.

The CDR3 spells CASSVAWGRNEQFF. The chain is built from TRBV9 and TRBJ2-1; without DNA, the TCRdb call of TRBD1 cannot be checked. Germline CDR1 and CDR2: SGDLS and YYNGEE. The CDR3 has 14 amino acids.

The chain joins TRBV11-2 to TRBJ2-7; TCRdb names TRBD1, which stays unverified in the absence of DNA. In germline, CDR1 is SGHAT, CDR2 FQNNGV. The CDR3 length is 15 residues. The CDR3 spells CASSFPGGPPYEQYF. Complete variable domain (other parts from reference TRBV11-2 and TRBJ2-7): EAGVAQSPRYKIIEKRQSVAFWCNPISGHATLYWYQQILGQGPKLLIQFQNNGVVDDSQLPKDRFSAERLKGVDSTLKIQPAKLEDSAVYLCASSFPGGPPYEQYFGPGTRLTVT.

The CDR3 here is CASKAGVGLEQFF. The chain has TRBV6-1 and TRBJ2-1; the D gene TCRdb calls, TRBD1, cannot be checked with no DNA. CDR3 length equals 13 residues. Germline CDR1 reads MNHNS; CDR2 reads SASEGT.

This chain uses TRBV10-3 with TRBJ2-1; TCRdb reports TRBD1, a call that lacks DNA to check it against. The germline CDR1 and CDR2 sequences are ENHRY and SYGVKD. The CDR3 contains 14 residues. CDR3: CAIMSRGVYNEQFF.

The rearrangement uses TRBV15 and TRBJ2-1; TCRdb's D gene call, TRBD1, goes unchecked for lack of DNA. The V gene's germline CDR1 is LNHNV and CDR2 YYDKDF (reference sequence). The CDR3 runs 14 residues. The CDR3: CATSRLQGNNEQFF.

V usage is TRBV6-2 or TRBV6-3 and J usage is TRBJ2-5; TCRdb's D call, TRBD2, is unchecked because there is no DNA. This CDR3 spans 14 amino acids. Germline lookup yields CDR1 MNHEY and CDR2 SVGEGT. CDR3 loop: CASSYTVGGGGQYF.

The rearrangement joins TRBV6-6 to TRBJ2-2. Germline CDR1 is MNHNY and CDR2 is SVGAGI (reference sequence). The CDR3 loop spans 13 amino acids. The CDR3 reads CASSYSLTGELFF.

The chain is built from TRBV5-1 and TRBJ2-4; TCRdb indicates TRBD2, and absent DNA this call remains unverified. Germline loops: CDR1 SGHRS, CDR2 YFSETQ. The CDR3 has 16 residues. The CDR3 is CASSPFRDSAKNIQYF.

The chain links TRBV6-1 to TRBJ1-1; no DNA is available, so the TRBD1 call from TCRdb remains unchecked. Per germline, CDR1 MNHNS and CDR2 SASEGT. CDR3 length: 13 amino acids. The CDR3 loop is CASRPGGNTEAFF.

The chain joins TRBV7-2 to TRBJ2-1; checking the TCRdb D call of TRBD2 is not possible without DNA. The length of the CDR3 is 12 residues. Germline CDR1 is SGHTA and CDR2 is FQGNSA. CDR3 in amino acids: CASSPQRGKQFF. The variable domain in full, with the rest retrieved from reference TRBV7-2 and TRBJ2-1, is GAGVSQSPSNKVTEKGKDVELRCDPISGHTALYWYRQSLGQGLEFLIYFQGNSAPDKSGLPSDRFSAERTGGSVSTLTIQRTQQEDSAVYLCASSPQRGKQFFGPGTRLTVL.

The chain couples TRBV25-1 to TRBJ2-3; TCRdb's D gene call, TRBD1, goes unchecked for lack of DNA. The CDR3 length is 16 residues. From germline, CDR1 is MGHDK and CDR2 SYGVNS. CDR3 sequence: CASRHPGQGISDTQYF.

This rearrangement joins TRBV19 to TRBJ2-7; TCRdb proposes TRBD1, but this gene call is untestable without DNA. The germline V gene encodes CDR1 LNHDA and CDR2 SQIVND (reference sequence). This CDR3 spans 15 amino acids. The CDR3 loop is CASSIDRRDGYEQYF.

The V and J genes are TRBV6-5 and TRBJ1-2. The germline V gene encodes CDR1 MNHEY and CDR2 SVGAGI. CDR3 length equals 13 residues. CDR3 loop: CASSLSGISGYTF.

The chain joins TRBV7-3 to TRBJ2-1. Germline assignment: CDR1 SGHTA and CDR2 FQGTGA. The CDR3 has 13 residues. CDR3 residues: CASSSSAWDEQFF.

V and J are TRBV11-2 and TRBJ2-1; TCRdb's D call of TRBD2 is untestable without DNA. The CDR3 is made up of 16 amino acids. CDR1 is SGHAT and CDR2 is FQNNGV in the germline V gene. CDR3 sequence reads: CASSGLAGAGHNEQFF.

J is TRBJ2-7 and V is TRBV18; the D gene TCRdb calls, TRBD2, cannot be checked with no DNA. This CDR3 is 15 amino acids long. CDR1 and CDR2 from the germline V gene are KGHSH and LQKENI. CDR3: CASSSGTSGIYEQYF.

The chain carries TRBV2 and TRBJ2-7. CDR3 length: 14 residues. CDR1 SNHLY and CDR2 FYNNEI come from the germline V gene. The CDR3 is CASSDLLRPYEQYF.

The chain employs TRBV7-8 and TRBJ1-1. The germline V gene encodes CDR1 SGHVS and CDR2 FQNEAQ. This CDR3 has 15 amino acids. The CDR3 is CASSLKRGMNTEAFF.

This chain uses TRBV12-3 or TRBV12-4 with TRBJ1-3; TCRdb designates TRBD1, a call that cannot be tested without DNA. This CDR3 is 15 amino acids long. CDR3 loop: CASSLQGTIRNTIYF.

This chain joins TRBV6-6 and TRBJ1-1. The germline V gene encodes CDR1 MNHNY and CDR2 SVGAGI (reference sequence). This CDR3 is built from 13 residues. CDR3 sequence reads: CAHGVGMNTEAFF.

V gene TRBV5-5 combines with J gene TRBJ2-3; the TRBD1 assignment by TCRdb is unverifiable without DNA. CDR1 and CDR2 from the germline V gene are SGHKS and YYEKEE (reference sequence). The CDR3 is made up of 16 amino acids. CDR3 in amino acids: CASSLAGAAIPDTQYF.

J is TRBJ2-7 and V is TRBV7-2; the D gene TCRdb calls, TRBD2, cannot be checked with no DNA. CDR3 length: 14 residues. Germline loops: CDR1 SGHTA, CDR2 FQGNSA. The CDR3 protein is CASSPARGGYEQYF.

CDR3 region: CASSRIDTQYF. The chain links TRBV12-3 or TRBV12-4 to TRBJ2-3. The CDR3 covers 11 residues.

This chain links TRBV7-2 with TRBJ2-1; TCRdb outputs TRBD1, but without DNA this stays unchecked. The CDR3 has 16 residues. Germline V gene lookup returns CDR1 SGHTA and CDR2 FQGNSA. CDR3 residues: CASSFSPGTGTNEQFF.

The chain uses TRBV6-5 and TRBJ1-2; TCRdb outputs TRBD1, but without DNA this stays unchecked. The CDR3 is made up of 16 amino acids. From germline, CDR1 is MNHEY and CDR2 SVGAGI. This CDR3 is CASSYSTGAANYGYTF.

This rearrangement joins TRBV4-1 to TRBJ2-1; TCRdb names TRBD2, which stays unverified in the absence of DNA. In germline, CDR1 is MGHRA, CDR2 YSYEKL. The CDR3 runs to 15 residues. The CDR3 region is CASSQEGGVYNEQFF.